This section outlines one T cell receptor beta chain sequence together with its context. The antigen is not known. CDR1 SNHLY and CDR2 FYNNEI come from the germline V gene. V shed 6 bases, J shed 6 bases, and the junction held 11 bases outside the gene matches. The CDR3 sequence is 15 residues long. The data derive from a study of OX40 agonist ivuxolimab in advanced cancers. Background on the study: Hepatocellular carcinoma, melanoma, renal cell or head and neck cancer occurred in dose-escalation patients. Two patients with cutaneous melanoma and one with hepatocellular carcinoma, three in total, showed partial responses. General study findings and limits: Certain nonresponders additionally had low normalized T-cell clonal expansion.

Sequencing was performed with immunoSEQ multiplex PCR; in TCRdb, only in-frame clones are kept and a portion is missing. The data show about 53,000 clones, 79% seen once. Sampled blood was obtained at baseline, cycle 4 day 1, and cycle 7 day 1. The source is an adult with an advanced solid tumor such as melanoma, head and neck, liver or kidney cancer. The sequences come from CD4+ or CD8+ T cells sorted from blood, collected in a trial of the OX40 agonist ivuxolimab. The chain recombines TRBV2 with TRBJ1-5; TRBD1 aligns across 7 bases. The CDR3 nucleotides read TGTGCCAGCAGGGTGGGAGGGGGCTTTGGTCAGCCCCAGCATTTT. Encoded protein: CASRVGGGFGQPQHF.